This T cell receptor beta chain was profiled in a study of blood T cells in healthy people across ages. The CDR3 contains 15 residues. Germline loops: CDR1 DFQATT, CDR2 SNEGSKA (reference sequence). V shed 5 bases and J 3 bases; nucleotides not matched to a gene: 10. Then a second PCR, running roughly 7 to 11 cycles, was carried out with a sample-barcoded 5' primer and a J-beta primer mix. TCRdb reprocessed the 5' RACE reads via MiXCR and lists one record per CDR3 protein. The sample lists about 730,000 distinct CDR3 sequences, 43% seen once, with 20% to 25% in the top ten. The V gene is TRBV20-1, the J gene TRBJ2-1; 7 bases line up with TRBD2. The sample taken for sequencing was blood. The TCR sequence derives from a woman in her sixties in good health. The CDR3 protein is CSAPHPGGNYNEQFF. Here the CDR3 DNA reads TGCAGTGCTCCTCACCCCGGGGGGAACTACAATGAGCAGTTCTTC.